This T cell receptor (beta chain) stems from a study of technical replicates of blood from a few donors. Profiling relied on immunoSEQ multiplex PCR, and the TCRdb table lists in-frame clones only, not all of them. There are around 56,000 clones in the sample; over 90% occur only once, and 3.1% lies in the top ten. Between the trimmed V and J ends, which lost 4 bases and 3 bases, there was a span of 8 bases. Germline CDR1 and CDR2: MNHEY and SVGAGI. The CDR3 runs to 13 residues. The gene calls are TRBV6-5 and TRBJ2-3; D perhaps matches TRBD2 (5 bases). The sample taken for sequencing was PBMCs. This receptor was taken from a human donor in good health. Some clones in this sample may be carry-over from other donors' samples. CDR3 nucleotides: TGTGCCAGCAGTTCGGGGTGGACAGATACGCAGTATTTT. Translation gives CASSSGWTDTQYF.